This T cell receptor (beta chain) is from a study of CD4 T cells in relation to SARS-CoV-2 and coronaviruses. Unexposed donor CD4+ T cells date from 2011-2018, before the COVID-19 pandemic. The cells were cultured for approximately 10 days before CD4+ T cells were isolated. Cells permitting, SARS-CoV-2 S/N and four cold-coronavirus spikes were tested on unexposed-donor CD4+ T cells. General study findings and limits: Crossreactive clones expanded significantly less to SARS-CoV-2 than monoreactive clones.

V lost 7 bases and J lost 5; bases outside the gene matches: 8. Germline loops: CDR1 SNHLY, CDR2 FYNNEI. This CDR3 is built from 14 residues. Profiled with immunoSEQ multiplex PCR; TCRdb holds only in-frame clones, not every one. This repertoire shows more than 9,000 clones, 84% found once; its top ten account for approximately 24%. This clone came up once. The antigen remains unidentified. The origin of this receptor is a human donor in good health. What was sequenced was CD4+ T cells from PBMCs, cultured in vitro. The chain uses TRBV2 and TRBJ1-5; 7 bases are a match to TRBD1. CDR3 in amino acids: CASTLDRAYQPQHF. The CDR3, as DNA: TGTGCCAGCACCCTAGACAGGGCTTATCAGCCCCAGCATTTT.